What follows is one TCR beta chain and its context. These data originate in a study of blood T cell repertoires in COVID-19. Methods used by the authors: Amplification of reference gene primers was used by the study to estimate nucleated cell counts. The table came from immunoSEQ multiplex PCR; TCRdb's copy has only in-frame clones and leaves some out. That table supplies the V and J calls and clone size; D and trimming were determined from the DNA. This table holds roughly 97,000 clones, 76% found once. Trimming took 2 bases from V and 5 from J, leaving 12 bases between them. Germline lookup yields CDR1 MNHEY and CDR2 SMNVEV (reference sequence). This CDR3 is built from 15 residues.

Sample: peripheral blood. This TCR came from a man in his 70s with acute or convalescent COVID-19. V usage is TRBV27 and J usage is TRBJ2-2; weak D call: TRBD1 (6 bases). CDR3 bases: TGTGCCAGCAGTTTACAGGCAGGGGAAACCGGGGAGCTGTTTTTT. It yields the protein CASSLQAGETGELFF.